This T cell receptor (beta chain) is drawn from a study of Ad26.COV2.S vaccination and SARS-CoV-2 variants. Libraries were prepared by immunoSEQ multiplex PCR; TCRdb keeps only in-frame clonotypes and omits some of them. This sample carries some 180,000 clones, around 85% of them seen once, and the ten largest clones take around 6.1%. About this clone itself: Its antigen remains unknown.

V was trimmed by 8 bases and J by 0 bases, leaving 16 bases between them. The V gene's germline CDR1 is MNHEY and CDR2 SMNVEV (reference sequence). The CDR3 runs 16 residues. Study findings and constraints: An underestimation of total T cell responses may have resulted from the TCR breadth and depth analyses.

This sequence joins TRBV27 and TRBJ2-2; TRBD1 might be the D (6 bases). This sequence was found in a human donor who had recovered from COVID-19. The sample was peripheral blood, taken after recovery from COVID-19. CDR3 amino acids: CASGPLKGANTGELFF. The CDR3, as DNA: TGTGCCAGCGGTCCTTTAAAGGGGGCGAACACCGGGGAGCTGTTTTTT.